These 28 T cell receptor beta chains originate from one sample sequenced in a study of patients and donors after allogeneic stem cell transplantation. MiXCR, run by TCRdb on the RT-PCR reads, gives a single entry per CDR3 protein. The sample contains some 150,000 distinct CDR3 sequences, about 36% of which appear only once. The sample was blood, either unsorted or a sorted T cell fraction (not recorded which). The receptors stem from a human donor who was either an allogeneic HSCT recipient or a stem cell or donor lymphocyte infusion donor (not recorded which). It is not recorded whose cells these are; they may come from a transplant donor.

This clonotype turned up a few times. The chain joins TRBV9 to TRBJ1-6; D unresolved. The CDR3 extends over 12 amino acids. The germline CDR1 and CDR2 sequences are SGDLS and YYNGEE. Between the trimmed V and J ends, which lost 4 bases and 8 bases, there was a span of 7 bases. CDR3 loop: CASSPSDSPLHF. The CDR3, as DNA: TGTGCCAGCAGCCCCTCCGATTCACCCCTCCACTTT.

This clonotype was seen only a few times. This rearrangement joins TRBV7-9 to TRBJ1-5, with unresolved D. In germline, CDR1 is SEHNR, CDR2 FQNEAQ (reference sequence). V dropped 7 bases and J dropped 7 bases, with 11 bases sitting between them. The CDR3 runs to 12 residues. The CDR3 region has the DNA TGTGCCAGCACGACTGGCCCCCAGCCCCAGCATTTT. As protein: CASTTGPQPQHF.

This clonotype was found a few times. This rearrangement joins TRBV6-6 to TRBJ2-2, with TRBD1 as a possible D gene (5 bases). There are 14 residues in the CDR3. Per germline, CDR1 MNHNY and CDR2 SVGAGI (reference sequence). The V end was cut by 6 bases, the J end by 4 bases, with 12 bases between. The CDR3 is CASRGDTFTGELFF. The CDR3 DNA sequence: TGTGCCAGCAGAGGGGATACTTTCACCGGGGAGCTGTTTTTT.

This chain uses TRBV20-1 with TRBJ2-1; 9 bases agree with TRBD1. Germline CDR1 is DFQATT and CDR2 is SNEGSKA (reference sequence). V dropped 0 bases and J dropped 4; count of bases not matched to a gene: 4. There are 15 residues in the CDR3. The CDR3 spells CSARDGDRVYNEQFF. The DNA for the CDR3 is TGCAGTGCTAGAGATGGGGACAGGGTTTACAATGAGCAGTTCTTC.

This clonotype was seen more than once but under ten times. The chain links TRBV29-1 to TRBJ1-1; D gene uncertain. V was clipped by 5 bases and J by 1 base, with 8 bases between them. The V gene's germline CDR1 is SQVTM and CDR2 ANQGSEA. This CDR3 is 12 amino acids long. The CDR3: CSVSGRNTEAFF. CDR3 sequence (DNA): TGCAGCGTTTCAGGTCGGAACACTGAAGCTTTCTTT.

The chain employs TRBV9 and TRBJ2-1, with TRBD1 matching 8 bases. Germline V CDR1 and CDR2: SGDLS, YYNGEE. The CDR3 has 18 residues. The junction had 14 bases not matched to a gene; V was cut back by 4 bases and J by 2 bases. The CDR3 sequence is CASSPQLGDRFTYNEQFF. DNA of the CDR3: TGTGCCAGCAGCCCTCAGTTAGGGGACAGGTTCACCTACAATGAGCAGTTCTTC.

CDR3 coding DNA: TGTGCCAGCAGTTTCCCCTCCTTAGCCGGGGGGGGCCAGGGGACCCAGTACTTC. Protein product: CASSFPSLAGGGQGTQYF. This chain connects TRBV12-3 or TRBV12-4 to TRBJ2-5; 8 nucleotides line up with TRBD2. V lost 3 bases and J lost 7; bases outside the gene matches: 19. The CDR3 totals 18 residues.

The chain couples TRBV9 to TRBJ1-2; 10 bases map to TRBD1. Germline V CDR1 and CDR2: SGDLS, YYNGEE. The CDR3 has 15 amino acids. V was pared by 3 bases and J by 6 bases, with 8 bases of the junction left unmatched. The CDR3 sequence is CASSGSGTGVDGYTF. DNA for the CDR3: TGTGCCAGCAGCGGTTCCGGGACAGGGGTCGATGGCTACACCTTC.

In its sample, this clonotype was seen a few times. The J gene is TRBJ1-1, the V gene TRBV5-1; no reliable D call. V was pared by 1 base and J by 1 base, with 14 bases between. The CDR3 is 16 residues long. The germline V gene encodes CDR1 SGHRS and CDR2 YFSETQ. DNA of the CDR3: TGCGCCAGCAGCTTGATCCCACAGACCTCGAACACTGAAGCTTTCTTT. Encoded protein: CASSLIPQTSNTEAFF.

This clonotype occurred many times. This chain uses TRBV6-6 with TRBJ1-3; TRBD1 matches at 8 bases. The CDR3 has 13 residues. Germline-derived CDR1 and CDR2 are MNHNY and SVGAGI (reference sequence). J was trimmed by 3 bases and V by 10 bases; bases with no gene match: 5. The CDR3 is CAIQGALGNTIYF. DNA for the CDR3: TGTGCCATCCAGGGGGCGCTTGGAAACACCATATATTTT.

This clonotype was found a few times. This chain links TRBV20-1 with TRBJ1-2; D is perhaps TRBD1 (5 bases). CDR1 DFQATT and CDR2 SNEGSKA come from the germline V gene (reference sequence). CDR3 length equals 14 residues. The germline V and J ends were trimmed by 3 bases and 4 bases, with 15 bases remaining between them. CDR3 amino acids: CSASPAGLTYGYTF. Written as DNA, the CDR3 is TGCAGTGCTAGCCCCGCGGGGCTGACCTATGGCTACACCTTC.

The rearrangement links TRBV12-3 or TRBV12-4 to TRBJ1-2; D is unclear. V was clipped by 6 bases and J by 1 base, with 12 bases between them. This CDR3 contains 14 residues. The CDR3 loop is CASRPGQHNYGYTF. CDR3 in DNA: TGTGCCAGCAGACCGGGCCAACATAACTATGGCTACACCTTC.

This sequence joins TRBV11-2 and TRBJ1-1; 10 bases line up with TRBD1. V shed 5 bases and J 3 bases; nucleotides not matched to a gene: 12. Per germline, CDR1 SGHAT and CDR2 FQNNGV. CDR3 size: 17 residues. CDR3 sequence: CASSPGTGVYLYTEAFF. In DNA, the CDR3 is TGTGCCAGCAGCCCAGGGACAGGGGTGTACCTGTACACTGAAGCTTTCTTT.

This clonotype was picked up one time. CDR3 nucleotide sequence: TGTGCCAGCAGTCGCCTCCTCGGGAACGAGCAGTACTTC. Translation: CASSRLLGNEQYF. The chain links TRBV6-5 to TRBJ2-7; D is possibly TRBD2 (5 bases). The V and J ends lost 5 bases and 5 bases respectively, with 13 bases between them. The V gene's germline CDR1 is MNHEY and CDR2 SVGAGI. The CDR3 has 13 amino acids.

This clonotype was picked up a small number of times. The chain uses TRBV5-1 and TRBJ1-1; tentative D call: TRBD1 (5 bases). With 7 bases removed from V and 0 bases from J, the gap between germline ends came to 19 bases. Germline V gene lookup returns CDR1 SGHRS and CDR2 YFSETQ. The CDR3 is 16 residues long. The chain's CDR3 is CASPSQGPGVNTEAFF. The CDR3 bases are TGCGCCAGCCCCTCGCAGGGACCAGGAGTGAACACTGAAGCTTTCTTT.

The CDR3 spells CASSLSAATNEKLFF. CDR3 DNA sequence: TGTGCCAGCAGCCTATCAGCTGCAACTAATGAAAAACTGTTTTTT. The chain uses TRBV5-5 and TRBJ1-4; D gene ambiguous. V was shortened by 4 bases and J by 0 bases, with 10 bases between the two germline ends. This CDR3 contains 15 residues. In germline, CDR1 is SGHKS, CDR2 YYEKEE (reference sequence).

The chain uses TRBV6-6 and TRBJ2-1; a possible D gene is TRBD2 (6 bases). This CDR3 is built from 16 residues. Germline-derived CDR1 and CDR2 are MNHNY and SVGAGI (reference sequence). The V gene lost 6 bases and the J gene lost 4 bases, with 19 bases spanning the gap. In DNA form, the CDR3 reads TGTGCCAGCAGCCCTACTAGCTCTCTTACGTACAATGAGCAGTTCTTC. Its protein is CASSPTSSLTYNEQFF.

This clonotype came up a few times. The J gene is TRBJ1-2, the V gene TRBV29-1; tentative D call: TRBD1 (5 bases). CDR1 SQVTM and CDR2 ANQGSEA come from the germline V gene. The germline V and J ends were trimmed by 6 bases and 2 bases, with 19 bases remaining between them. There are 15 residues in the CDR3. DNA of the CDR3: TGCAGCGTCGGGATGGGGGTGGAGGAAAACTATGGCTACACCTTC. This codes for CSVGMGVEENYGYTF.

This clonotype came up a few times. V gene TRBV12-3 or TRBV12-4 combines with J gene TRBJ1-5; D possibly corresponds to TRBD1 (5 bases). V gave up 3 bases and J gave up 0 bases, with 15 bases separating them. The CDR3 spans 17 residues. CDR3: CASSLGGAAYSNQPQHF. The CDR3 DNA sequence: TGTGCCAGCAGTTTGGGAGGGGCGGCCTATAGCAATCAGCCCCAGCATTTT.

The rearrangement uses TRBV20-1 and TRBJ1-1; no firm D call. V was trimmed by 0 bases and J by 9 bases, leaving 5 bases between them. This CDR3 has 10 amino acids. Germline V gene data show CDR1 as DFQATT and CDR2 as SNEGSKA (reference sequence). The CDR3: CSAREMKAFF. The CDR3 DNA follows: TGCAGTGCTAGAGAGATGAAAGCTTTCTTT.

The V call is TRBV7-9, the J call TRBJ2-1; D gene ambiguous. Trimming removed 4 bases from V and 3 bases from J, with 13 bases in between. CDR1 and CDR2 from the germline V gene are SEHNR and FQNEAQ (reference sequence). There are 15 residues in the CDR3. CDR3 amino acids: CASSSEGIFYNEQFF. In DNA, the CDR3 is TGTGCCAGCAGCTCGGAAGGGATATTCTACAATGAGCAGTTCTTC.

This chain joins TRBV6-5 and TRBJ1-2, with D possibly being TRBD1 (6 bases). V lost 5 bases, J lost 1 base, and 17 bases lay in between. Germline V gene lookup returns CDR1 MNHEY and CDR2 SVGAGI. The CDR3 runs to 16 residues. The DNA of the CDR3 is TGTGCCAGCAGTCTTTTGGGAGGGGGGCTTAACTATGGCTACACCTTC. This gives the protein CASSLLGGGLNYGYTF.

This clonotype was found a few times. The rearrangement uses TRBV9 and TRBJ1-1, with unresolved D. The germline CDR1 and CDR2 sequences are SGDLS and YYNGEE. This CDR3 is built from 14 residues. Trimming took off 4 bases at V and 5 bases at J, with 15 bases between the two ends. Here the CDR3 reads CASSREVEGTEAFF. Written as DNA, the CDR3 is TGTGCCAGCAGCCGTGAGGTGGAAGGGACTGAAGCTTTCTTT. Complete variable domain (other parts from reference TRBV9 and TRBJ1-1): DSGVTQTPKHLITATGQRVTLRCSPRSGDLSVYWYQQSLDQGLQFLIQYYNGEERAKGNILERFSAQQFPDLHSELNLSSLELGDSALYFCASSREVEGTEAFFGQGTRLTVV.

In this sample, this clonotype turned up a few times. The genes are TRBV7-2 and TRBJ1-5; the D gene is possibly TRBD1 (5 bases). Germline V gene lookup returns CDR1 SGHTA and CDR2 FQGNSA. The CDR3 consists of 15 residues. The V and J ends lost 2 bases and 7 bases respectively, with 15 bases between them. This CDR3 is CASSLTGERWQPQHF. CDR3 bases: TGTGCCAGCAGCTTAACGGGGGAGAGGTGGCAGCCCCAGCATTTT.

This clonotype came up a few times. The rearrangement joins TRBV3-1 to TRBJ2-3, with TRBD2 matching over 13 bases. The trim removed 0 bases at V and 5 bases at J, leaving 8 bases unmatched. This CDR3 is 18 amino acids long. CDR1 is LGHDT and CDR2 is YNNKEL in the germline V gene (reference sequence). CDR3 bases: TGTGCCAGCAGCCAAGAGTCAGGACTAGCGGGGGTAAGAGATACGCAGTATTTT. Translation: CASSQESGLAGVRDTQYF.

V usage is TRBV4-1 and J usage is TRBJ1-1; weak D call: TRBD1 (5 bases). Trimming cost V 4 bases and J 1 base, with 10 bases left between them. From germline, CDR1 is MGHRA and CDR2 YSYEKL. The CDR3 extends over 14 amino acids. Here the CDR3 DNA reads TGCGCCAGCAGCCCAGGGTCTTCGAACACTGAAGCTTTCTTT. This codes for CASSPGSSNTEAFF.

The chain has TRBV5-1 and TRBJ2-5, with 9 bases matching TRBD2. Germline CDR1 is SGHRS and CDR2 is YFSETQ. V was pared by 0 bases and J by 2 bases, with 11 bases of the junction left unmatched. CDR3 length: 18 amino acids. Here the CDR3 DNA reads TGCGCCAGCAGCTTGGCTGGAGCGGGGGGCCTGGAGCAAGAGACCCAGTACTTC. It specifies CASSLAGAGGLEQETQYF.

The chain uses TRBV5-1 and TRBJ2-3; no definite D call. Trimming took off 2 bases at V and 4 bases at J, with 8 bases between the two ends. CDR3 length: 13 residues. The germline V gene encodes CDR1 SGHRS and CDR2 YFSETQ. The CDR3 sequence: CASSFKGPDTQYF. CDR3 nucleotides: TGCGCCAGCAGCTTTAAGGGCCCAGATACGCAGTATTTT.